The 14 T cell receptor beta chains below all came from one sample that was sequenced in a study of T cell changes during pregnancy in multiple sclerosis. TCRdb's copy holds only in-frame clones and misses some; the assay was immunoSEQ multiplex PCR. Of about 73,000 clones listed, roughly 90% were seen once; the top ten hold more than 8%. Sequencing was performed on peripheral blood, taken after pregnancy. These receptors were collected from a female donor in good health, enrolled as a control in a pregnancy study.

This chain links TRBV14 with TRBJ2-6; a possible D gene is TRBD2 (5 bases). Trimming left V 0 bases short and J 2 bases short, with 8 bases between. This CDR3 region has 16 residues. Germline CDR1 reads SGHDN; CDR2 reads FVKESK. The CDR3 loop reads CASSQDTGTGANVLTF. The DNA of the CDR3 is TGTGCCAGCAGCCAAGATACGGGGACTGGGGCCAACGTCCTGACTTTC. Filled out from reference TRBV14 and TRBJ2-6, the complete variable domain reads EAGVTQFPSHSVIEKGQTVTLRCDPISGHDNLYWYRRVMGKEIKFLLHFVKESKQDESGMPNNRFLAERTGGTYSTLKVQPAELEDSGVYFCASSQDTGTGANVLTFGAGSRLTVL.

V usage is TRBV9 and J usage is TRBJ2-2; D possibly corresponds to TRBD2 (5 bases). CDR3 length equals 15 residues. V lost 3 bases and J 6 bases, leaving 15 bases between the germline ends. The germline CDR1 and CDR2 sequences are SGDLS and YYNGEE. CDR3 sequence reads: CASSARGGASGELFF. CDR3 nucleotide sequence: TGTGCCAGCAGCGCACGAGGAGGTGCGTCCGGGGAGCTGTTTTTT.

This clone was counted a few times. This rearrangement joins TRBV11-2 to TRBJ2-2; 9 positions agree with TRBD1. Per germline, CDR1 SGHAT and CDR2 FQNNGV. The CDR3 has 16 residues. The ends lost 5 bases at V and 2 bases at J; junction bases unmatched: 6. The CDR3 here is CASSRRTGDNTGELFF. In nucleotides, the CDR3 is TGTGCCAGCAGCCGTAGGACAGGGGATAACACCGGGGAGCTGTTTTTT.

CDR3 in amino acids: CASSQEGSGTGSFNSPLHF. The CDR3 DNA follows: TGTGCCAGCAGCCAGGAGGGTTCAGGGACAGGGTCGTTCAATTCACCCCTCCACTTT. The V and J genes are TRBV14 and TRBJ1-6; 9 bases map to TRBD1. Germline CDR1 reads SGHDN; CDR2 reads FVKESK. V shed 3 bases and J 7 bases; nucleotides not matched to a gene: 16. CDR3 size: 19 residues.

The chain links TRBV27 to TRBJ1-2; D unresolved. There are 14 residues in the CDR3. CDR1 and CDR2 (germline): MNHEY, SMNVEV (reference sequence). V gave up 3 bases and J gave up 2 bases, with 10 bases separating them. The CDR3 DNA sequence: TGTGCCAGCAGTTTTGGTCCAGGCAACTATGGCTACACCTTC. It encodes CASSFGPGNYGYTF.

Written as DNA, the CDR3 is TGTGCCAGCAGCTCCCGGGGTTACTACGAGCAGTACTTC. Protein sequence: CASSSRGYYEQYF. The rearrangement uses TRBV27 and TRBJ2-7; D may be TRBD2 (5 bases). The germline V gene encodes CDR1 MNHEY and CDR2 SMNVEV (reference sequence). Trimming removed 6 bases from V and 3 bases from J, with 12 bases in between. The CDR3 consists of 13 residues.

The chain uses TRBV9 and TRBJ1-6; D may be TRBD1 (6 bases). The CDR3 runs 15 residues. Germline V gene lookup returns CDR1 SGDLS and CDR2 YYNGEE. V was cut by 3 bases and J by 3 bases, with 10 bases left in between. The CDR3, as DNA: TGTGCCAGCAGCGCGGGACACCACTATAATTCACCCCTCCACTTT. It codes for CASSAGHHYNSPLHF.

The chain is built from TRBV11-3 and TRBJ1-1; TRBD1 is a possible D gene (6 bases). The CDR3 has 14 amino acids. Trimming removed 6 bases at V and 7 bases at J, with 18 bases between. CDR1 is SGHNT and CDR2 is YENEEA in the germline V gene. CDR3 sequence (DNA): TGTGCCAGCAGGTCACAGGGTTTAGGATTTGAAGCTTTCTTT. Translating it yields CASRSQGLGFEAFF.

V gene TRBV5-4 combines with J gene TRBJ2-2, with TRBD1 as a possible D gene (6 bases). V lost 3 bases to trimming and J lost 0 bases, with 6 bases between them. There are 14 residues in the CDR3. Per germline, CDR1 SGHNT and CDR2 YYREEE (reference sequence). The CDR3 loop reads CASSWTANTGELFF. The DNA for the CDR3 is TGTGCCAGCAGCTGGACAGCGAACACCGGGGAGCTGTTTTTT.

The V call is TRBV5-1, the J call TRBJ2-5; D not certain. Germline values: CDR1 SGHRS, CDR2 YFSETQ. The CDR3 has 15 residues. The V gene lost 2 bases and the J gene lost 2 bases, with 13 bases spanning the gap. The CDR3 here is CASSLGDSAQETQYF. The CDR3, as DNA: TGCGCCAGCAGCTTAGGCGACTCAGCTCAAGAGACCCAGTACTTC.

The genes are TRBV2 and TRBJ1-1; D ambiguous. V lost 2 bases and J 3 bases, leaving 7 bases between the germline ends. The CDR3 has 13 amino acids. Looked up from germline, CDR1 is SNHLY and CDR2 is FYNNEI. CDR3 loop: CASSETEYTEAFF. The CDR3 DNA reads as TGTGCCAGCAGTGAAACCGAGTACACTGAAGCTTTCTTT.

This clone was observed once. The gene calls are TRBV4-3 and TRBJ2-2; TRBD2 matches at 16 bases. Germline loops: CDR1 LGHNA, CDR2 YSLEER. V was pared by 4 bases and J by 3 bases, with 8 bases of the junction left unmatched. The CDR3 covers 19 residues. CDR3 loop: CASSRGTSGGATDTGELFF. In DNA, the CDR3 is TGCGCCAGCAGCCGTGGGACTAGCGGGGGGGCCACGGACACCGGGGAGCTGTTTTTT.

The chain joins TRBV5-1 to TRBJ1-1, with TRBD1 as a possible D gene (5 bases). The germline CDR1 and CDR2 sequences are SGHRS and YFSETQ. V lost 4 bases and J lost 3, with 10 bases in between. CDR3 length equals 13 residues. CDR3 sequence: CASSQDIYTEAFF. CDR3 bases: TGCGCCAGCAGCCAGGACATCTACACTGAAGCTTTCTTT.

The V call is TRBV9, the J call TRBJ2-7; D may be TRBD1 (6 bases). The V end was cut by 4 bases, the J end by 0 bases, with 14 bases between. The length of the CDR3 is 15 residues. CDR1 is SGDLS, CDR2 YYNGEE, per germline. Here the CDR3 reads CASSPTEQGSYEQYF. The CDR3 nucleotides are TGTGCCAGCAGCCCAACCGAACAGGGCTCCTACGAGCAGTACTTC. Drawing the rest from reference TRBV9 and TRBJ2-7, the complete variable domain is DSGVTQTPKHLITATGQRVTLRCSPRSGDLSVYWYQQSLDQGLQFLIQYYNGEERAKGNILERFSAQQFPDLHSELNLSSLELGDSALYFCASSPTEQGSYEQYFGPGTRLTVT.